This T cell receptor beta chain emerged from a study of blood T cell repertoires in COVID-19. Cohort assignment relied on participant-reported clinical history. The CDR3 spans 13 residues. Trimming cost V 3 bases and J 1 base, with 6 bases left between them. Germline CDR1 is MNHEY and CDR2 is SMNVEV (reference sequence). The protocol was immunoSEQ multiplex PCR, while the TCRdb copy is restricted to in-frame clones and leaves out a portion. The sample lists about 400,000 clones, approximately 86% occurring once. The rearrangement joins TRBV27 to TRBJ1-1; D is undetermined. The TCR comes from a woman between 35 and 50 years old with acute COVID-19. Sequenced material: PBMCs or T cells enriched from blood (not recorded which). CDR3 residues: CASSFAGNTEAFF. Written as DNA, the CDR3 is TGTGCCAGCAGTTTTGCGGGGAACACTGAAGCTTTCTTT.